Below, 23 T cell receptor beta chains from the same sample are listed, as sequenced in a study of cytomegalovirus exposure and HLA in healthy donors. Primers: 60 Vbeta forward and 13 Jbeta reverse. Only in-frame clones appear in the TCRdb table, and some are missing; sequencing was by immunoSEQ multiplex PCR. Altogether some 110,000 clones are present, approximately 72% being singletons, with the ten largest covering 1.5%. The material sequenced was PBMCs. The source is a man aged 18 to 29 in good health and CMV-seronegative.

The chain has TRBV28 and TRBJ2-7; 8 bases map to TRBD1. Germline V gives CDR1 MDHEN, CDR2 SYDVKM. The V segment lost 10 bases and the J segment 2 bases; nucleotides outside the gene matches: 4. The CDR3 extends over 12 amino acids. CDR3 protein: CAIKDRAYEQYF. The CDR3 bases are TGTGCCATCAAGGACAGGGCCTACGAGCAGTACTTC.

V usage is TRBV19 and J usage is TRBJ1-2; a weak D match, TRBD1 (6 bases). In germline, CDR1 is LNHDA, CDR2 SQIVND (reference sequence). The CDR3 consists of 16 residues. V shed 5 bases and J shed 4 bases, with 20 bases lying between them. CDR3 in DNA: TGTGCCAGTAGTCCGATCCTCAGGGGCTCGTTCTATGGCTACACCTTC. Amino acids: CASSPILRGSFYGYTF.

This clone was recorded a few times. The chain employs TRBV2 and TRBJ2-5; perhaps TRBD1 as D (6 bases). The CDR3 totals 15 residues. The germline V gene encodes CDR1 SNHLY and CDR2 FYNNEI. Trimming left V 3 bases short and J 7 bases short, with 18 bases between. CDR3 sequence: CASSDWNQGLATQYF. CDR3 sequence (DNA): TGTGCCAGCAGTGATTGGAATCAGGGGCTCGCGACCCAGTACTTC.

This clone came up a few times. This chain joins TRBV7-6 and TRBJ2-1, with 11 bases lining up with TRBD2. Per germline, CDR1 SGHVS and CDR2 FNYEAQ. V lost 1 base and J lost 1; bases outside the gene matches: 9. There are 19 residues in the CDR3. CDR3 region: CASSLEALLAGVSYNEQFF. DNA of the CDR3: TGTGCCAGCAGCTTAGAAGCCTTACTAGCGGGAGTATCCTACAATGAGCAGTTCTTC. The variable domain in full, completed from reference TRBV7-6 and TRBJ2-1, reads GAGVSQSPRYKVTKRGQDVALRCDPISGHVSLYWYRQALGQGPEFLTYFNYEAQQDKSGLPNDRFSAERPEGSISTLTIQRTEQRDSAMYRCASSLEALLAGVSYNEQFFGPGTRLTVL.

V gene TRBV10-2 combines with J gene TRBJ1-1; 7 bases are shared with TRBD1. This CDR3 spans 13 amino acids. CDR1 and CDR2 from the germline V gene are WSHSY and SAAADI. J lost 6 bases, V lost 7 bases, and 8 bases had no gene match. The DNA for the CDR3 is TGCGCCAGCAATCGACAGGGCGGCCCTGAAGCTTTCTTT. It encodes CASNRQGGPEAFF.

The chain couples TRBV19 to TRBJ1-5; D is undetermined. Germline V lookup: CDR1 LNHDA, CDR2 SQIVND (reference sequence). V dropped 2 bases and J dropped 3 bases, with 8 bases sitting between them. The CDR3 covers 14 residues. The CDR3 here is CASSILQSNQPQHF. CDR3 sequence (DNA): TGTGCCAGTAGTATACTACAGTCCAATCAGCCCCAGCATTTT.

The CDR3 DNA reads as TGTGCCAGCCGCGGGGGGGGATCCGGTGGAAACACCATATATTTT. Amino acids: CASRGGGSGGNTIYF. The chain joins TRBV28 to TRBJ1-3; D is possibly TRBD1 (5 bases). This CDR3 spans 15 amino acids. Per germline, CDR1 MDHEN and CDR2 SYDVKM. Trimming pared 8 bases from V and 3 bases from J, leaving 17 bases between.

The chain links TRBV6-5 to TRBJ2-7; D not resolved. This CDR3 region has 14 residues. Germline V gene sequence: CDR1 MNHEY, CDR2 SVGAGI. V lost 8 bases and J lost 2, with 16 bases in between. This chain's CDR3 is CASCLKAPPYEQYF. The CDR3 coding sequence is TGTGCCAGCTGTCTGAAAGCCCCCCCCTACGAGCAGTACTTC.

This chain joins TRBV6-5 and TRBJ1-2, with D possibly matching TRBD1 (5 bases). With 7 bases removed from V and 7 bases from J, the gap between germline ends came to 13 bases. The CDR3 totals 12 residues. Germline V CDR1 and CDR2: MNHEY, SVGAGI. Here the CDR3 DNA reads TGTGCCAGCACAGGTGGGGGGTTTGGCTACACCTTC. It encodes CASTGGGFGYTF.

This clone was found a few times. This chain joins TRBV9 and TRBJ2-3; 8 bases agree with TRBD1. The CDR3 is made up of 15 amino acids. The trim removed 3 bases at V and 4 bases at J, leaving 7 bases unmatched. Looked up from germline, CDR1 is SGDLS and CDR2 is YYNGEE. CDR3 bases: TGTGCCAGCAGCGCGACAGGGGCTGTAGCAGATACGCAGTATTTT. The encoded protein is CASSATGAVADTQYF.

This chain uses TRBV5-1 with TRBJ1-1; no reliable D call. There are 14 residues in the CDR3. Germline V gene data show CDR1 as SGHRS and CDR2 as YFSETQ. Trimming cost V 0 bases and J 4 bases, with 10 bases left between them. The CDR3 spells CASSLESRGTEAFF. As DNA, the CDR3 is TGCGCCAGCAGCTTGGAATCTCGGGGCACTGAAGCTTTCTTT.

As to this clone: At one end the junction does not follow the germline gene, possibly because of a read error. The gene calls are TRBV7-9 and TRBJ2-7; D might be TRBD1 (7 bases). This CDR3 has 14 residues. Germline CDR1 SEHNR, CDR2 FQNEAQ (reference sequence). This CDR3 is CSSNLGGTDYEQYF. CDR3 bases: TGTTCCAGCAACCTAGGCGGGACAGACTACGAGCAGTACTTC.

Concerning this clone itself: One end of the junction fails to match germline, which may point to a read error. The same CDR3 arises from other DNA sequences in this sample as well. The chain couples TRBV2 to TRBJ1-2, with D uncertain. Germline lookup yields CDR1 SNHLY and CDR2 FYNNEI. There are 14 residues in the CDR3. Here the CDR3 reads CASCLEASNYGYTF. DNA for the CDR3: TGTGCCAGCTGTCTAGAGGCCTCTAACTACGGCTACACCTTC.

The rearrangement joins TRBV29-1 to TRBJ1-1; D may be TRBD1 (6 bases). The CDR3 is 15 amino acids. Trimming removed 5 bases at V and 5 bases at J, with 21 bases between. The germline gives CDR1 SQVTM, CDR2 ANQGSEA. The CDR3, as DNA: TGCAGCGTTATCCTCGGGGGGGGCGCAGGTACTGAAGCTTTCTTT. It translates to CSVILGGGAGTEAFF.

V is TRBV7-2 and J is TRBJ2-1; 14 nucleotides agree with TRBD2. CDR1 is SGHTA, CDR2 FQGNSA, per germline. The CDR3 has 17 amino acids. The J segment lost 6 bases and the V segment lost 5 bases, leaving 9 bases of the junction unmatched. The CDR3, as DNA: TGTGCCAGCAGCACTATCCGACTAGCGGGAGGGGGCAATGAGCAGTTCTTC. Translation: CASSTIRLAGGGNEQFF.

This clone showed up just once. The V gene is TRBV6-5, the J gene TRBJ2-7; 8 nucleotides match TRBD1. The CDR3 contains 13 residues. J lost 6 bases, V lost 6 bases, and 7 bases had no gene match. Germline CDR1 reads MNHEY; CDR2 reads SVGAGI. This chain's CDR3 is CASSLQGVREQYF. CDR3 nucleotide sequence: TGTGCCAGCAGCCTACAGGGGGTACGCGAGCAGTACTTC.

This clone showed up just a few times. The chain employs TRBV29-1 and TRBJ2-5, with D possibly matching TRBD2 (5 bases). Germline V gene data show CDR1 as SQVTM and CDR2 as ANQGSEA. This CDR3 spans 12 amino acids. V was clipped by 4 bases and J by 1 base, with 7 bases between them. In DNA, the CDR3 is TGCAGCGTTGCACGGGGCCAAGAGACCCAGTACTTC. Its protein product is CSVARGQETQYF.

Here the CDR3 reads CASSDLAGGTYNEQFF. The CDR3 DNA reads as TGTGCCAGCAGTGACTTAGCGGGAGGGACCTACAATGAGCAGTTCTTC. The gene calls are TRBV6-4 and TRBJ2-1; 11 bases map to TRBD2. The ends lost 1 base at V and 2 bases at J; junction bases unmatched: 1. The V gene's germline CDR1 is MRHNA and CDR2 SNTAGT. The CDR3 is 16 amino acids.

The chain recombines TRBV5-4 with TRBJ2-7, with unresolved D. Germline V gives CDR1 SGHNT, CDR2 YYREEE (reference sequence). Trimming cost V 0 bases and J 2 bases, with 9 bases left between them. This CDR3 comprises 14 residues. The CDR3: CASSLGSGPYEQYF. The CDR3, as DNA: TGTGCCAGCAGCTTGGGGTCAGGCCCCTACGAGCAGTACTTC.

V gene TRBV19 combines with J gene TRBJ1-2; a weak D match, TRBD1 (5 bases). V was clipped by 9 bases and J by 8 bases, with 22 bases between them. Germline V lookup: CDR1 LNHDA, CDR2 SQIVND (reference sequence). The CDR3 has 14 residues. CDR3 protein: CASLAYTGLQGYTF. The CDR3 nucleotides read TGTGCCAGCCTGGCGTACACGGGACTACAAGGCTACACCTTC.

The chain couples TRBV5-1 to TRBJ1-1; 9 bases agree with TRBD1. This CDR3 has 15 amino acids. Per the germline V gene, CDR1 is SGHRS and CDR2 is YFSETQ. V shed 2 bases, J shed 4 bases, and the junction held 6 bases outside the gene matches. The CDR3 loop is CASSFDGTGSTEAFF. The CDR3 coding sequence is TGCGCCAGCAGCTTTGACGGGACAGGGAGCACTGAAGCTTTCTTT.

The chain is built from TRBV28 and TRBJ1-2; 7 bases line up with TRBD1. Trimming at V came to 7 bases and at J to 4 bases, leaving 15 bases not matched to a gene. This CDR3 is 16 amino acids long. The germline V gene encodes CDR1 MDHEN and CDR2 SYDVKM. The CDR3 DNA sequence: TGTGCCAGCACCCAAAGGTCGAGGGGGCTCGGCTATGGCTACACCTTC. This sequence encodes CASTQRSRGLGYGYTF.

V usage is TRBV7-6 and J usage is TRBJ2-2; D gene uncertain. Germline CDR1 SGHVS, CDR2 FNYEAQ. Between the trimmed V and J ends, which lost 5 bases and 3 bases, there was a span of 10 bases. The CDR3 consists of 14 residues. The CDR3 protein is CASSPTPDTGELFF. The CDR3 DNA sequence: TGTGCCAGCAGCCCTACTCCGGACACCGGGGAGCTGTTTTTT.